The next 15 T cell receptor beta chains were all read from a single sample in a study of T cell repertoires in cytomegalovirus infection. TCRdb re-analysed the reads in MiXCR, keeping a single row per CDR3 protein. The data contain 100,000 to 150,000 distinct CDR3 sequences, 32% of them singletons. These receptors are not linked to any known antigen. The sample in question was CD8+ T cells from cultured PBMCs, obtained from culture after CMV antigen stimulation. The receptors were gathered from a human donor in good health (CMV status not recorded). Some clones in this sample may be carry-over from other donors' samples.

This clonotype was counted between two and nine times. V gene TRBV5-6 combines with J gene TRBJ1-5, with D tentatively TRBD1 (5 bases). V was pared by 2 bases and J by 7 bases, with 13 bases between. This CDR3 is 14 amino acids long. CDR1 is SGHDT, CDR2 YYEEEE, per germline. This chain's CDR3 is CASSFAGDRQPQHF. CDR3 in DNA: TGTGCCAGCAGCTTCGCGGGGGATAGACAGCCCCAGCATTTT.

This clonotype was observed once. The rearrangement joins TRBV29-1 to TRBJ1-1; 7 bases are a match to TRBD1. CDR1 is SQVTM, CDR2 ANQGSEA, per germline. The CDR3 totals 12 residues. V trimming: 4 bases; J trimming: 6 bases; junction bases outside the gene matches: 5. The CDR3 loop is CSVGRQGAEAFF. The CDR3 nucleotides are TGCAGCGTTGGTCGTCAGGGGGCTGAAGCTTTCTTT.

This chain links TRBV12-3 or TRBV12-4 with TRBJ2-2, with unresolved D. This CDR3 comprises 12 residues. Trimming removed 6 bases from V and 5 bases from J, with 7 bases in between. CDR3 DNA: TGTGCCAGCAGCAGAAGTACCGGGGAGCTGTTTTTT. Protein product: CASSRSTGELFF.

This clonotype appeared many times. This sequence joins TRBV7-8 and TRBJ2-7; tentative D call: TRBD1 (5 bases). The ends were cut back, 3 bases at V and 2 bases at J, with 11 bases in the middle. Looked up from germline, CDR1 is SGHVS and CDR2 is FQNEAQ. CDR3 length equals 14 residues. The CDR3 nucleotides read TGTGCCAGCAGCTTGGGGCCGAGAACCTACGAGCAGTACTTC. It specifies CASSLGPRTYEQYF.

The chain uses TRBV12-3 or TRBV12-4 and TRBJ2-1, with 7 bases identical to TRBD1. The CDR3 extends over 15 amino acids. Germline trimming cut 7 bases from V and 3 bases from J; bases unmatched to any gene: 9. The CDR3 bases are TGTGCCAGCAACTTAGGGGGCCCCGGCTACAATGAGCAGTTCTTC. It specifies CASNLGGPGYNEQFF.

This chain links TRBV3-1 with TRBJ1-1; D is perhaps TRBD1 (5 bases). The CDR3 is 17 residues long. V lost 2 bases to trimming and J lost 2 bases, with 18 bases between them. The germline V gene has CDR1 LGHDT and CDR2 YNNKEL (reference sequence). CDR3: CASSQKTALIGNTEAFF. CDR3 DNA: TGTGCCAGCAGCCAAAAGACAGCTTTGATCGGCAACACTGAAGCTTTCTTT.

On this clonotype itself: The junction departs from germline at one end; a sequencing error may be responsible. The chain couples TRBV7-7 to TRBJ2-2; 7 bases align to TRBD1. The CDR3 is made up of 15 amino acids. Germline V gene lookup returns CDR1 SSHAT and CDR2 FNYEAQ (reference sequence). The CDR3 DNA sequence: TGTGCTAGCAGCTCAATACGACAGGGAACCGGGGAGCTGTTTTTT. This gives the protein CASSSIRQGTGELFF.

The chain's CDR3 is CASSQDGRGQYF. In DNA, the CDR3 is TGCGCCAGCAGCCAAGATGGGCGGGGGCAGTACTTC. The rearrangement uses TRBV4-1 and TRBJ2-7; weak D call: TRBD2 (6 bases). V shed 0 bases and J shed 9 bases, with 9 bases lying between them. The germline V gene encodes CDR1 MGHRA and CDR2 YSYEKL. This CDR3 comprises 12 residues.

The chain uses TRBV24-1 and TRBJ2-3, with 10 nucleotides matching TRBD2. V was pared by 0 bases and J by 3 bases, with 5 bases of the junction left unmatched. The CDR3 totals 17 residues. Germline CDR1 and CDR2: KGHDR and SFDVKD. CDR3 in DNA: TGTGCCACCAGTGATTTGAGTTCTAGCGGGGGAACAGATACGCAGTATTTT. It translates to CATSDLSSSGGTDTQYF.

Only a few counts were recorded for this clonotype. The chain recombines TRBV20-1 with TRBJ2-1; the match to TRBD2 covers 8 bases. The CDR3 has 14 residues. J lost 9 bases, V lost 2 bases, and 9 bases had no gene match. Germline lookup yields CDR1 DFQATT and CDR2 SNEGSKA (reference sequence). CDR3 coding DNA: TGCAGTGCTAGAATCGGGGGGGAGTCTACTGAGCAGTTCTTC. It codes for CSARIGGESTEQFF.

V is TRBV5-1 and J is TRBJ1-5, with 8 positions matching TRBD1. V was pared by 0 bases and J by 7 bases, with 6 bases of the junction left unmatched. This CDR3 comprises 15 residues. Germline CDR1 reads SGHRS; CDR2 reads YFSETQ. The CDR3 region has the DNA TGCGCCAGCAGCTTGGCAGGGGGCGTAGGACAGCCCCAGCATTTT. Amino acid sequence: CASSLAGGVGQPQHF.

The J gene is TRBJ1-2, the V gene TRBV3-1; tentative D call: TRBD1 (5 bases). This CDR3 spans 15 amino acids. V lost 4 bases, J lost 8 bases, and 20 bases lay in between. CDR1 and CDR2 (germline): LGHDT, YNNKEL (reference sequence). The CDR3, as DNA: TGTGCCAGCAGCCGAGAAAGTAGGGGAGGTCGGGGCTACACCTTC. Its protein is CASSRESRGGRGYTF.

The chain combines TRBV12-3 or TRBV12-4 with TRBJ1-6; no definite D call. V was pared by 5 bases and J by 5 bases, with 10 bases between. This CDR3 has 14 residues. This CDR3 is CASSTGINNSPLHF. CDR3 sequence (DNA): TGTGCCAGCAGTACGGGGATCAATAATTCACCCCTCCACTTT.

This rearrangement joins TRBV4-1 to TRBJ2-2; D not resolved. Germline CDR1 and CDR2: MGHRA and YSYEKL. Between the trimmed V and J ends, which lost 1 base and 6 bases, there was a span of 12 bases. The CDR3 length is 15 residues. The chain's CDR3 is CASSQAQFGPGELFF. Here the CDR3 DNA reads TGCGCCAGCAGCCAAGCCCAGTTTGGACCCGGGGAGCTGTTTTTT.

On this clonotype: An end of the junction differs from the germline gene, which may be a read error. V and J are TRBV27 and TRBJ2-7; 12 bases line up with TRBD2. The CDR3 is 16 amino acids. CDR1 is MNHEY, CDR2 SMNVEV, per germline (reference sequence). The CDR3 DNA follows: TGTGCCACCAGACTAGCGGGGGCTGTTTTTATCTACGAGCAGCACTTC. It yields the protein CATRLAGAVFIYEQHF.